This TCR beta chain stems from a study of blood T cells in healthy people across ages. The V gene's germline CDR1 is SGHTA and CDR2 FQGNSA. With 5 bases removed from V and 4 bases from J, the gap between germline ends came to 23 bases. The CDR3 has 18 amino acids. A word on this clonotype: The target antigen is unknown.

General study results and limits: Donors of long life had a larger count of naive CD4+ cells and greater diversity than aged donors. A roughly linear fall in TCR beta diversity per million T cells was seen with increasing age.

A J-beta primer mix and a sample-barcoded 5' primer were used in a second PCR of about 7 to 12 cycles. TCRdb itself ran the 5' RACE reads through MiXCR, one entry per CDR3 protein. The sample carries under 2,000,000 distinct CDR3 sequences, around half recorded once. This clonotype originated in a woman aged 40-49 years in good health. This chain joins TRBV7-2 and TRBJ1-4; the D is unclear. Sequenced sample: blood. The CDR3 bases are TGTGCCAGCAGCCCCCGCATTTCTATTCTTGCTTTTAATGAAAAACTGTTTTTT. This gives the protein CASSPRISILAFNEKLFF.